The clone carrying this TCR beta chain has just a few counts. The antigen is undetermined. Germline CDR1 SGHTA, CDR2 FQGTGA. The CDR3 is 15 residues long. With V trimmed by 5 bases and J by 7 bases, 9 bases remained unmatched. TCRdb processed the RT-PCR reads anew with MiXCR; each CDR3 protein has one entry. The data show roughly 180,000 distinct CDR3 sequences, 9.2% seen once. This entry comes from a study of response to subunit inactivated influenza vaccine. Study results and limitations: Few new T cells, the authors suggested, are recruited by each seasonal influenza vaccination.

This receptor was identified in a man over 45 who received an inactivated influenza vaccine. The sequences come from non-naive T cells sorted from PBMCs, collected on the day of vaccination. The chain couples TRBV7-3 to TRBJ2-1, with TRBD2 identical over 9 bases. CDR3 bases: TGTGCCAGCAGCCCCGGACTAGCGAGGGGGAATGAGCAGTTCTTC. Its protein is CASSPGLARGNEQFF.